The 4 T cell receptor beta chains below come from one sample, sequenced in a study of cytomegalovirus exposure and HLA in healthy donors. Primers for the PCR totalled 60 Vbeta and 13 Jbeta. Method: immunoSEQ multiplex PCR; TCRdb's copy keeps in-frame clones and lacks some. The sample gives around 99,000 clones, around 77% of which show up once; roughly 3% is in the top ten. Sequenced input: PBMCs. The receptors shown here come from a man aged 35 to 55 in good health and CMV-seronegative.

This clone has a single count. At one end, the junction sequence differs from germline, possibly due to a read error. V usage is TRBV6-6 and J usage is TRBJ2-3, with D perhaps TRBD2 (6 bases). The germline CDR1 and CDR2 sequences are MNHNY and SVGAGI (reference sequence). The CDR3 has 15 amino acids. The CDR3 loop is CASSDSGGNTDTQYF. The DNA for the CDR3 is TGTGCCAGCAGTGACTCCGGGGGAAACACAGATACGCAGTATTTT.

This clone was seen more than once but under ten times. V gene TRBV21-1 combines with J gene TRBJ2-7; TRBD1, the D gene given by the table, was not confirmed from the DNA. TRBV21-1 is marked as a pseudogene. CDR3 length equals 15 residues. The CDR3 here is CASSKPDRGLYEQYF. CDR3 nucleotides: TGTGCCAGCAGCAAACCCGACAGGGGCTTATACGAGCAGTACTTC.

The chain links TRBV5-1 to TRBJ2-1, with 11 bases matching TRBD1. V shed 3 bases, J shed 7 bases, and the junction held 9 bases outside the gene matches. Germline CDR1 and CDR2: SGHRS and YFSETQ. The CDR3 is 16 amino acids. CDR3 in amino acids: CASSSGDRGLRNEQFF. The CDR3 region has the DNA TGCGCCAGCAGCTCGGGGGACAGGGGGTTGAGGAATGAGCAGTTCTTC.

The CDR3 bases are TGTGCCAGCAGTAGAGGACAGAACTATGGCTACACCTTC. It is translated as CASSRGQNYGYTF. This chain connects TRBV6-5 to TRBJ1-2, with TRBD1 as a possible D gene (6 bases). Per the germline V gene, CDR1 is MNHEY and CDR2 is SVGAGI. V lost 5 bases, J lost 2 bases, and 9 bases lay in between. The CDR3 sequence is 13 residues long.